The text below deals with one TCR beta chain. Germline trimming cut 4 bases from V and 5 bases from J; bases unmatched to any gene: 2. CDR1 is SGHNT and CDR2 is YENEEA in the germline V gene. The CDR3 has 13 residues. This sample was taken from a study of response to subunit inactivated influenza vaccine. TCRdb independently ran MiXCR on the RT-PCR reads; one entry per CDR3 protein. This sample has just over 300,000 distinct CDR3 sequences, with over 20% found just once. The sequences come from PBMCs from blood, collected less than 22 months after vaccination. V gene TRBV11-3 combines with J gene TRBJ2-1; 7 nucleotides match TRBD1. The sequence came from a man aged 50 to 69 who received an inactivated influenza vaccine. The DNA of the CDR3 is TGTGCCAGCAGCTACAGGGGAAACAATGAGCAGTTCTTC. This codes for CASSYRGNNEQFF.